This T cell receptor beta chain originates from a study of T cells in women clearing cervical HPV infection. On the study more broadly: Blood came at first lesion visit for cases, post-clearance for controls.

Clones were sequenced by immunoSEQ multiplex PCR, and TCRdb holds only the in-frame ones, with some missing. This sample's clone table lists 31,000 or so clones. The TCR sequence derives from a woman between 18 and 70 years old with a cervical HPV16 infection that either progressed to CIN3+ or cleared (not recorded which). Material: blood buffy coat.

The CDR3 loop reads CASSLRTRLRETQYF. The sequenced part of the CDR3 DNA is TGTGCCAGCAGCCTAAGGACTAGACTTCGGGAGACG. The V gene is TRBV7-9, the J gene TRBJ2-3; 7 bases are shared with TRBD2. The read halts 3 residues ahead of the CDR3 end, with the missing end drawn from the germline J gene. Germline V gene data show CDR1 as SEHNR and CDR2 as FQNEAQ (reference sequence). This CDR3 comprises 15 residues.